This T cell receptor beta chain appears in the sequencing data of a study of early T cells in non-severe SARS-CoV-2 infection. MiXCR, run by TCRdb on the 5' RACE reads, gives a single entry per CDR3 protein. The table lists roughly 81,000 distinct CDR3 sequences, around 10% of them singletons. Sequencing used whole blood. The sequence was collected from an adult who was a healthcare worker with PCR-confirmed SARS-CoV-2 infection or an uninfected control (not recorded which).

Here the CDR3 DNA reads TGTGCCAGCAGTGTGACTGCCCCGGATACGCAGTATTTT. Translated, it gives CASSVTAPDTQYF. The rearrangement links TRBV28 to TRBJ2-3, with D unclear. CDR1 and CDR2 from the germline V gene are MDHEN and SYDVKM. Trimming took off 5 bases at V and 6 bases at J, with 12 bases between the two ends. The CDR3 sequence is 13 residues long.